This TCR beta chain was sequenced in a study of T cell responses to AZD1222 COVID-19 vaccine. As for this clone: Its matching antigen is unknown.

Regarding the study as a whole: Vaccine-associated CD4 TCRs spanned spike, dominant at 160-218 and 743-854. The sample set comprised mostly white British donors with more females, and clonal diversity was possibly underestimated.

V was clipped by 5 bases and J by 0 bases, with 14 bases between them. The germline V gene has CDR1 LGHDT and CDR2 YNNKEL (reference sequence). The CDR3 sequence is 16 residues long. Libraries were prepared by immunoSEQ multiplex PCR; TCRdb keeps only in-frame clonotypes and omits some of them. The table shows some 180,000 clones, with around 94% occurring only once. The specimen was peripheral blood, collected 28 days after the second dose of the MenACWY control vaccine. J is TRBJ1-5 and V is TRBV3-1 (or the pseudogene TRBV3-2); possibly TRBD1 for D (5 bases). The sequence came from an adult who received the MenACWY meningococcal vaccine as a control. CDR3 loop: CASSYIKGDSNQPQHF. CDR3 DNA sequence: TGTGCCAGCAGCTACATTAAAGGGGATAGCAATCAGCCCCAGCATTTT.